A selection of T cell receptor beta chains follows, all from one sample in a study of T-cell reconstitution after alpha-beta-depleted transplantation in children. TCRdb reprocessed the PCR reads with MiXCR, giving one entry per CDR3 protein. The sample has roughly 350,000 distinct CDR3 sequences; 15% to 20% are singletons. Sequencing used PBMCs, mostly from graft donor cells, obtained 360 days after TCRalphabeta/CD19-depleted stem cell transplant. Source of these receptors: a male patient aged 2-10 years who had a stem cell transplant for acute lymphoblastic leukemia, so the T cells may come from the graft donor. Each CDR3 is given with its conserved first and last residue. Each record gives: V gene, clone size, J gene, D gene, CDR3 protein, CDR3 DNA. D genes are given only for firm matches. Clone size is stated in some rows and not others, as once, few, many or a class when expanded.

>TRBV10-3|few|TRBJ2-7|NA
CAISDGLRSSYEQYF
TGTGCCATCAGTGACGGCCTTAGGAGCTCCTACGAGCAGTACTTC
>TRBV25-1|few|TRBJ2-6|TRBD1
CASSETGIGANVLTF
TGTGCCAGCAGTGAGACAGGGATCGGGGCCAACGTCCTGACTTTC
>TRBV28|NA|TRBJ2-6|NA
CASSPYGSLGANVLTF
TGTGCCAGCAGCCCCTATGGATCTCTAGGGGCCAACGTCCTGACTTTC
>TRBV5-5|NA|TRBJ2-3|NA
CASSLVWTDTQYF
TGTGCCAGCAGCTTGGTGTGGACAGATACGCAGTATTTT
>TRBV7-9|few|TRBJ2-7|NA
CASSFSLRAGGEQYF
TGTGCCAGCAGCTTTTCTCTTCGGGCCGGTGGCGAGCAGTACTTC
>TRBV12-3/TRBV12-4|few|TRBJ2-1|NA
CASSLWLVSNNEQFF
TGTGCCAGCAGTTTGTGGCTAGTCTCCAACAATGAGCAGTTCTTC
>TRBV30|many|TRBJ2-7|TRBD1
CAWSPGTVYEQYF
TGTGCCTGGAGTCCCGGGACAGTGTACGAGCAGTACTTC
>TRBV12-3/TRBV12-4|NA|TRBJ1-4|NA
CASSLSQENEKLFF
TGTGCCAGCAGTTTATCACAGGAAAATGAAAAACTGTTTTTT
>TRBV12-3/TRBV12-4|NA|TRBJ1-5|NA
CASSLGGRYSNQPQHF
TGTGCCAGCAGTTTGGGGGGACGTTATAGCAATCAGCCCCAGCATTTT
>TRBV6-5|NA|TRBJ1-6|NA
CASSNRAHSPLHF
TGTGCCAGCAGTAACAGGGCTCATTCACCCCTCCACTTT